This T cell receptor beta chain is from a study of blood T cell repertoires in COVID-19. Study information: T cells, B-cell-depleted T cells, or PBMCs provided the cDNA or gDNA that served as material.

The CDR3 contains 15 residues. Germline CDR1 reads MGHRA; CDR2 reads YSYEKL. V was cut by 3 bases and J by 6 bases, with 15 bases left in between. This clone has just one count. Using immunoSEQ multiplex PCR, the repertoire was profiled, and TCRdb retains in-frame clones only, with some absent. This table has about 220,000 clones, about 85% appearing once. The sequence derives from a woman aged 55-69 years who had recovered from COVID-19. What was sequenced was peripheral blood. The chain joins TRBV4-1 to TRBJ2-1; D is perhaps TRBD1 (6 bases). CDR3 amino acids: CASSQQGPSLNEQFF. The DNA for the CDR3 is TGCGCCAGCAGCCAGCAGGGGCCGTCTCTCAATGAGCAGTTCTTC.